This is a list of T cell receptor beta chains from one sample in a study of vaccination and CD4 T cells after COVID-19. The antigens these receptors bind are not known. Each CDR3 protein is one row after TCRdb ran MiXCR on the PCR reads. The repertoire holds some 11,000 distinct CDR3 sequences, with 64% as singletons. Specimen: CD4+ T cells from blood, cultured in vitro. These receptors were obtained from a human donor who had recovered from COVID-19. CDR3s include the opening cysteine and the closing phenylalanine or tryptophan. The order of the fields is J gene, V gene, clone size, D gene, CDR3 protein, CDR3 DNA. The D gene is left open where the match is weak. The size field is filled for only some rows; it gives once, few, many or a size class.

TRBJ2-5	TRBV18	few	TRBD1	CASSPTGQGATSQYF	TGTGCCAGCTCACCTACTGGACAGGGCGCAACGTCCCAGTACTTC
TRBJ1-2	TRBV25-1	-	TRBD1	CASSDLDRALGYTF	TGTGCCAGCAGTGATCTCGACAGGGCCCTTGGCTACACCTTC
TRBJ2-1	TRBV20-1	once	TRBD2	CSADPGSGRANEQFF	TGCAGTGCCGACCCCGGTAGCGGGAGAGCGAATGAGCAGTTCTTC
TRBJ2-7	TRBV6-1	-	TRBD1	CATGDRGREQYF	TGTGCCACAGGGGACAGGGGGCGAGAGCAGTACTTC
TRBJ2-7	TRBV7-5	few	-	CISVSERNEQYF	-
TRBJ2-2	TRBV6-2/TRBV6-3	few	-	CASTTTLNTGELFF	TGTGCCAGCACTACCACTTTAAACACCGGGGAGCTGTTTTTT
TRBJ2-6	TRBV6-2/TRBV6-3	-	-	CASSHDSGSGANVLTF	TGTGCCAGCAGTCACGACAGTGGCTCTGGGGCCAACGTCCTGACTTTC
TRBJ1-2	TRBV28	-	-	CASSFGYYGYTF	TGTGCCAGCAGTTTTGGGTACTATGGCTACACCTTC
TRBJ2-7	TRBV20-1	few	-	CSASPTRNQNEQYF	TGCAGTGCTAGCCCGACTAGGAACCAAAACGAGCAGTACTTC
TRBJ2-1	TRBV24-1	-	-	CATSVGTYGNEQFF	TGTGCCACCAGTGTCGGGACTTATGGCAATGAGCAGTTCTTC
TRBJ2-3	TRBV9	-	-	CASSVAMRSTDTQYF	TGTGCCAGCAGCGTAGCTATGAGAAGCACAGATACGCAGTATTTT
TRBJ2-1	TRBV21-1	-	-	CASSRDTGPGEQFF	TGTGCCAGCAGCCGGGACACAGGTCCGGGGGAGCAGTTCTTC
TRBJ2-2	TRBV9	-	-	CASSVEGTGELFF	TGTGCCAGCAGCGTAGAGGGCACCGGGGAGCTGTTTTTT
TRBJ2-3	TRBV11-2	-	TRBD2	CASSDLAATDTQYF	TGTGCCAGCAGCGACCTAGCGGCCACGGATACGCAGTATTTT
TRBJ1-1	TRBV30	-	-	CAWTFLGNTEAFF	TGTGCCTGGACCTTCCTAGGGAACACTGAAGCTTTCTTT
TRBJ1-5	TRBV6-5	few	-	CASSYSQVGSNQPQHF	TGTGCCAGCAGTTACTCCCAGGTCGGTAGCAATCAGCCCCAGCATTTT
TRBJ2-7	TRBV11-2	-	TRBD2	CASSLDRLAGPFPIYEQYF	TGTGCCAGCAGCTTAGATAGACTAGCGGGGCCCTTCCCCATTTACGAGCAGTACTTC
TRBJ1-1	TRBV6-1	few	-	CASSDWQDVNTEAFF	TGTGCCAGCAGTGATTGGCAAGATGTGAACACTGAAGCTTTCTTT
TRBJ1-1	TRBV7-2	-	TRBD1	CASSTRTGMNTEAFF	TGTGCCAGCAGCACCCGGACAGGGATGAACACTGAAGCTTTCTTT
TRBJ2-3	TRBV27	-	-	CASSGYGSAIDTQYF	TGTGCCAGCAGCGGCTACGGGAGTGCAATAGATACGCAGTATTTT
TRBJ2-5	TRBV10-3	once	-	CAISEGRWGETQYF	TGTGCCATCAGTGAAGGACGCTGGGGGGAGACCCAGTACTTC
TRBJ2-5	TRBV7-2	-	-	CASSLLGPGAQYF	TGTGCCAGCAGCTTACTAGGGCCTGGGGCCCAGTACTTC
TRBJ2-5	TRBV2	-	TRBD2	CASRARGLEQETQYF	TGTGCCAGCAGGGCGAGGGGACTAGAACAAGAGACCCAGTACTTC
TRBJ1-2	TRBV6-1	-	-	CASSHSALYGYTF	TGTGCCAGCTCCCACAGCGCACTATATGGCTACACCTTC
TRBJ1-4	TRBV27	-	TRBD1	CASNLPERGTGTEKLFF	TGTGCCAGCAACCTCCCCGAACGGGGGACAGGGACTGAAAAACTGTTTTTT
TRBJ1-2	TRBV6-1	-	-	CASSCGQFNYGYTF	TGTGCCAGCAGCTGCGGACAGTTTAACTATGGCTACACCTTC
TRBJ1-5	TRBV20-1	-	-	CSAREGGWNQPQHF	TGCAGTGCTAGAGAGGGGGGATGGAATCAGCCCCAGCATTTT
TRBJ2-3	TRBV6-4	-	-	CASSEKDTDTQYF	TGTGCCAGCAGTGAAAAGGACACAGATACGCAGTATTTT
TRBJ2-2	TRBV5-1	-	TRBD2	CASSSGTSGVDGELFF	TGCGCCAGCAGCAGCGGAACTAGCGGGGTGGACGGGGAGCTGTTTTTT
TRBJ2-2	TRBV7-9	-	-	CASSLSSTGELFF	TGTGCCAGCAGCTTATCGAGCACCGGGGAGCTGTTTTTT
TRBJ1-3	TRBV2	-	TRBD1	CASNRGANTIYF	TGTGCCAGCAACAGGGGTGCAAACACCATATATTTT
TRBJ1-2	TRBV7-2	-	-	CASSLGANYGYTF	TGTGCCAGCAGCTTAGGAGCTAACTATGGCTACACCTTC
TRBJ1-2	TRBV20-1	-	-	CSASLRYYGYTF	TGCAGTGCTAGTTTGCGGTACTATGGCTACACCTTC
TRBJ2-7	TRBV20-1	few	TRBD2	CSATGLAGSYEQYF	TGCAGTGCTACTGGACTAGCGGGTTCCTACGAGCAGTACTTC
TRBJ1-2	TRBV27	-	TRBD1	CASSRVTGEGGYTF	TGTGCCAGCAGCCGGGTGACAGGGGAAGGTGGCTACACCTTC
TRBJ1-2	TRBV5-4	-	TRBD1	CASSLQGWRYGYTF	TGTGCCAGCAGCTTACAGGGGTGGCGATATGGCTACACCTTC
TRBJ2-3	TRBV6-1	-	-	CASSWGRDTQYF	TGTGCCAGCAGCTGGGGCCGAGATACGCAGTATTTT
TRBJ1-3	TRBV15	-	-	CATSSGTDSGNTIYF	TGTGCCACCAGCAGTGGGACGGACTCTGGAAACACCATATATTTT
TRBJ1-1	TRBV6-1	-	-	CASSPPGRRNTEAFF	TGTGCCAGCAGTCCCCCGGGACGGAGGAACACTGAAGCTTTCTTT
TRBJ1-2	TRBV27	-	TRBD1	CASRVEKVPGQANYGYTF	TGTGCCAGCAGAGTAGAAAAGGTTCCGGGACAGGCTAACTATGGCTACACCTTC
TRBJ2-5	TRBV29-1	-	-	CSAGRGFQETQYF	TGCAGCGCCGGCAGGGGTTTCCAAGAGACCCAGTACTTC
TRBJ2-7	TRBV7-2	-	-	CASSSDSGLSSYEQYF	TGTGCCAGCAGCTCCGATAGCGGCCTGAGCTCCTACGAGCAGTACTTC
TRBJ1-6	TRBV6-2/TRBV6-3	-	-	CASSYFAAPDNSPLHF	TGTGCCAGCAGTTACTTCGCCGCACCGGATAATTCACCCCTCCACTTT
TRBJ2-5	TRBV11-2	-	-	CASSSGSAETQYF	TGTGCCAGCAGCTCTGGGTCCGCGGAGACCCAGTACTTC
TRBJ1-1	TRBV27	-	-	CASSFAWGGGRRDNTEAFF	TGTGCCAGCAGTTTTGCATGGGGCGGGGGGCGCAGGGATAACACTGAAGCTTTCTTT
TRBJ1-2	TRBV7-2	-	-	CASSLWTGGYTF	TGTGCCAGCAGCTTGTGGACGGGTGGCTACACCTTC
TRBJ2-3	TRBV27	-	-	CASSLSDGLTDTQYF	TGTGCCAGCAGTTTATCGGACGGATTAACAGATACGCAGTATTTT
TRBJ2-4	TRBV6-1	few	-	CASDAFSIQYF	TGTGCCTCTGACGCCTTTAGCATTCAGTACTTC
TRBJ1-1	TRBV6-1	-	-	CASSGRTNTEAFF	TGTGCCAGCAGCGGCCGGACAAACACTGAAGCTTTCTTT
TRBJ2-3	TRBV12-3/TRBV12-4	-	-	CASRTGGTTDTQYF	TGTGCCAGCAGGACCGGCGGGACCACAGATACGCAGTATTTT